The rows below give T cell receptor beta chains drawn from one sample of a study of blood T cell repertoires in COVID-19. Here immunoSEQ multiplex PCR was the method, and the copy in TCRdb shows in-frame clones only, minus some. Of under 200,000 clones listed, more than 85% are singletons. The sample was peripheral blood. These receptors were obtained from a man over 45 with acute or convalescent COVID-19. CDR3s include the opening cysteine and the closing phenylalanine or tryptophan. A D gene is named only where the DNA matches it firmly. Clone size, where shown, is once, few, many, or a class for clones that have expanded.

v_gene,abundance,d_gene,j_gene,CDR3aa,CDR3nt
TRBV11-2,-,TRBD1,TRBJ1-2,CASSGTTGKGYTF,TGTGCCAGCAGCGGTACGACAGGGAAGGGCTACACCTTC
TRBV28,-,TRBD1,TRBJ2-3,CASTLAGQGGDTQYF,TGTGCCAGCACCCTGGCGGGACAGGGAGGAGATACGCAGTATTTT
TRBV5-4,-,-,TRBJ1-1,CASGVAGMNTEAFF,TGTGCCAGCGGGGTGGCGGGGATGAACACTGAAGCTTTCTTT
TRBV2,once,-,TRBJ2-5,CASSEYSLETQYF,TGTGCCAGCAGTGAATATAGTCTAGAGACCCAGTACTTC
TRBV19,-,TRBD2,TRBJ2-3,CASSISGGPADTQYF,TGTGCCAGTAGTATTAGCGGGGGGCCTGCAGATACGCAGTATTTT
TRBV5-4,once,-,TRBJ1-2,CASSLGLFPNYGYTF,TGTGCCAGCAGCTTGGGGCTCTTCCCTAACTATGGCTACACCTTC
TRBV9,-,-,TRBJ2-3,CASSVRGSSTDTQYF,TGTGCCAGCAGCGTTCGAGGGTCTAGCACAGATACGCAGTATTTT
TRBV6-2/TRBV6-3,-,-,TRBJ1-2,CASSYRQARDYGYTF,TGTGCCAGCAGTTACCGGCAGGCGAGGGACTATGGCTACACCTTC
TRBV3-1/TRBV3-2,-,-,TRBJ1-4,CASSQDAETARTNEKLFF,TGTGCCAGCAGCCAAGACGCGGAGACAGCACGGACTAATGAAAAACTGTTTTTT
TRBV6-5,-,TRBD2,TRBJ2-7,CASRPSGGGEQYF,TGTGCCAGCAGGCCTAGCGGGGGAGGGGAGCAGTACTTC
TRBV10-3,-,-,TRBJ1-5,CAIRSPGDQPQHF,TGTGCCATCAGGTCACCGGGTGATCAGCCCCAGCATTTT
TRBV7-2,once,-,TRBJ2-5,CASSLVTGEQETQYF,TGTGCCAGCAGCTTAGTGACAGGAGAGCAAGAGACCCAGTACTTC
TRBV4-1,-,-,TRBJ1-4,CASSQVGTSNEKLFF,TGCGCCAGCAGCCAAGTGGGGACATCGAATGAAAAACTGTTTTTT
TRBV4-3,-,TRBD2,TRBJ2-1,CASSQDGAGNYNEQFF,TGCGCCAGCAGCCAAGATGGAGCGGGGAATTACAATGAGCAGTTCTTC
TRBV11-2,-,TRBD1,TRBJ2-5,CASSPRDRGQETQYF,TGTGCCAGCAGCCCGAGGGACAGGGGCCAGGAGACCCAGTACTTC
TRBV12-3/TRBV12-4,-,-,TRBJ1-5,CASSTGQNQPQHF,TGTGCCAGCAGTACTGGACAGAATCAGCCCCAGCATTTT
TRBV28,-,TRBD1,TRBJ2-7,CASRAPPGTGNYEQYF,TGTGCCAGCAGAGCACCTCCCGGGACAGGAAATTACGAGCAGTACTTC
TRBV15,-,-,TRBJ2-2,CATSGDSRTGELFF,TGTGCCACCAGCGGTGACAGTAGGACCGGGGAGCTGTTTTTT
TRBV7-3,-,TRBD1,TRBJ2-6,CASSFRGQTSGANVLTF,TGTGCCAGCAGCTTCAGGGGGCAGACCTCTGGGGCCAACGTCCTGACTTTC
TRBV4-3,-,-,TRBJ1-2,CASSQVMDSPVYGYTF,TGCGCCAGCAGCCAAGTTATGGACAGTCCCGTTTATGGCTACACCTTC
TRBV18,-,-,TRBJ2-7,CASSLLGDYEQYF,TGTGCCAGCTCACTCTTAGGGGACTACGAGCAGTACTTC
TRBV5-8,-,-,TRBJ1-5,CASSDGPVRNQPQHF,TGTGCCAGCAGCGATGGGCCAGTTCGGAATCAGCCCCAGCATTTT
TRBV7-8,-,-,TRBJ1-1,CASSLSRAFF,TGTGCCAGCAGCTTATCACGGGCTTTCTTT
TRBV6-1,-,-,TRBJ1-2,CASSEAIAGTINYGYTF,TGTGCCAGCAGTGAAGCCATTGCAGGAACCATTAACTATGGCTACACCTTC
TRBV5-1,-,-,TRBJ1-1,CASSLTGTNTEAFF,TGCGCCAGCAGCTTAACAGGGACCAACACTGAAGCTTTCTTT
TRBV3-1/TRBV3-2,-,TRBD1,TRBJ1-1,CASSHFLGGVNTEAFF,TGTGCCAGCAGCCACTTTCTAGGGGGCGTCAACACTGAAGCTTTCTTT
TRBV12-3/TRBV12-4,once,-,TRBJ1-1,CASSRDYDTEAFF,TGTGCCAGCAGCCGGGACTACGACACTGAAGCTTTCTTT
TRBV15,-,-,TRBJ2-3,CATSRGRTELRADTQYF,TGTGCCACCAGCAGAGGTCGGACAGAATTGCGGGCAGATACGCAGTATTTT
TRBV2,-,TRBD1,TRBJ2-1,CASSELRGGWFNEQFF,TGTGCCAGCAGTGAATTAAGAGGGGGCTGGTTCAATGAGCAGTTCTTC
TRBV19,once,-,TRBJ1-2,CASSIDRRVRSYGYTF,TGTGCCAGTAGTATAGATCGCAGGGTGAGGAGCTATGGCTACACCTTC
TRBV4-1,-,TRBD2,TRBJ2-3,CASSLNRPLAGGLPTDTQYF,TGCGCCAGCAGCCTCAACCGACCCCTTGCGGGGGGGCTACCCACAGATACGCAGTATTTT
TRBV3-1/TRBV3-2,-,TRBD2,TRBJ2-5,CASSQDGAGVETQYF,TGTGCCAGCAGCCAAGATGGTGCGGGAGTAGAGACCCAGTACTTC
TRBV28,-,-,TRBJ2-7,CASSLAGAGDEQYF,TGTGCCAGCAGTTTAGCGGGCGCAGGCGACGAGCAGTACTTC
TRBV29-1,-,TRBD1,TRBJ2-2,CSVRGRGLSNTGELFF,TGCAGCGTTAGGGGCAGGGGGCTGTCGAACACCGGGGAGCTGTTTTTT
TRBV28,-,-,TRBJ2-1,CASTGTHSYNEQFF,TGTGCCAGCACCGGGACTCACTCCTACAATGAGCAGTTCTTC
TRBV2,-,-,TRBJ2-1,CASNDRLHQFF,TGTGCCAGCAACGACAGGCTACACCAGTTCTTC
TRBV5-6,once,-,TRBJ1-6,CASSSDRDSPLHF,TGTGCCAGCAGCTCGGACAGAGATTCACCCCTCCACTTT
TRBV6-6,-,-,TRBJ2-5,CASSPDHRDETQYF,TGTGCCAGCAGTCCCGATCACAGGGACGAGACCCAGTACTTC
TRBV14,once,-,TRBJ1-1,CASSPNRDTEAFF,TGTGCCAGCAGCCCTAACAGGGATACTGAAGCTTTCTTT
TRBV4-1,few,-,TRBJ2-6,CASSRPRSSGANVLTF,TGCGCCAGCAGCCGTCCCCGTAGTTCTGGGGCCAACGTCCTGACTTTC
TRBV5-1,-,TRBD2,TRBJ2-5,CASSFGGLGVGETQYF,TGCGCCAGCAGCTTCGGAGGACTAGGCGTAGGGGAGACCCAGTACTTC
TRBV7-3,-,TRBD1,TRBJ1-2,CASSYRPGTGEGYYGYTF,TGTGCCAGCAGCTACCGTCCCGGGACAGGGGAGGGGTACTATGGCTACACCTTC
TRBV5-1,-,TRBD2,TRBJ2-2,CASSLGGGARKSTGELFF,TGCGCCAGCAGCTTAGGCGGGGGGGCCCGCAAGAGCACCGGGGAGCTGTTTTTT
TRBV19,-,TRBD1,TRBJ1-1,CASSGRGPTEAFF,TGTGCCAGTAGCGGCAGGGGGCCCACTGAAGCTTTCTTT
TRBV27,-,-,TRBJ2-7,CASSRSGGPYEQYF,TGTGCCAGCAGTCGTAGCGGAGGCCCCTACGAGCAGTACTTC
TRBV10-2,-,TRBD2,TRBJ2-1,CASSYPGLYNEQFF,TGCGCCAGCAGTTACCCGGGACTATACAATGAGCAGTTCTTC
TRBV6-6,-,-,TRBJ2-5,CASSYSRGEETQYF,TGTGCCAGCAGTTACTCTAGGGGTGAGGAGACCCAGTACTTC
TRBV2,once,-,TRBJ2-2,CASSEDPHLLASTGELFF,TGTGCCAGCAGTGAAGATCCCCATTTACTCGCTTCCACCGGGGAGCTGTTTTTT
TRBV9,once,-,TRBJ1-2,CASSVARGNGYTF,TGTGCCAGCAGCGTAGCTAGGGGAAATGGCTACACCTTC
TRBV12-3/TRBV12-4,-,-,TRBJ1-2,CASSLQGAYGYTF,TGTGCCAGCAGTTTACAAGGGGCCTATGGCTACACCTTC
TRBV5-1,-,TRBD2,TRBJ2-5,CASTRSAGEEETQYF,TGCGCCAGCACTCGATCAGCGGGAGAGGAAGAGACCCAGTACTTC
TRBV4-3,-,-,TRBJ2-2,CASSQRQFGELFF,TGCGCCAGCAGCCAGAGACAGTTCGGGGAGCTGTTTTTT
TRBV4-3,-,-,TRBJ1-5,CASSQGYSNQPQHF,TGCGCCAGCAGCCAGGGCTATAGCAATCAGCCCCAGCATTTT
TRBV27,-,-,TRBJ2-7,CASRQTRGYEQYF,TGTGCCAGCAGGCAGACTCGAGGCTACGAGCAGTACTTC
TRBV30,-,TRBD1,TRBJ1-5,CAQSGGSNQPQHF,TGTGCCCAATCAGGGGGAAGCAATCAGCCCCAGCATTTT
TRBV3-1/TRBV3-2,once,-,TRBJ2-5,CASSQDTTQETQYF,TGTGCCAGCAGCCAAGACACTACCCAAGAGACCCAGTACTTC
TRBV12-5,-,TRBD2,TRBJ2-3,CASGPGLAGSTDTQYF,TGTGCTAGTGGTCCCGGACTAGCGGGGAGCACAGATACGCAGTATTTT
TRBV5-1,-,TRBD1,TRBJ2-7,CASSLGQGSYEQYF,TGCGCCAGCAGCTTAGGACAGGGTTCGTACGAGCAGTACTTC
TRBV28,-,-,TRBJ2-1,CALGEQPYNEQFF,TGTGCCCTCGGGGAGCAGCCCTACAATGAGCAGTTCTTC
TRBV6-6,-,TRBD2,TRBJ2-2,CASSYLGEGNTGELFF,TGTGCCAGCAGTTACCTTGGGGAGGGTAACACCGGGGAGCTGTTTTTT